The 24 T cell receptor beta chains presented below share a single source sample, sequenced in a study of blood T cell repertoires in COVID-19 (dated by TCRdb to the early 2020s). Receptor libraries were prepared by the immunoSEQ multiplex PCR assay. The source is immuneACCESS, and TCRdb retained only in-frame sequences with V and J called. Part of the clones is not carried over; for the studies checked, unresolved V genes explain less than half of this, and the remainder is unexplained. For this sample there are roughly 120,000 clones; around 86% appear just once. The ten most abundant clones make up 25% to 35% of the sample. The sample taken for sequencing was peripheral blood. The receptors shown here come from a woman aged 70-85 years with acute or convalescent COVID-19.

The V call is TRBV7-8, the J call TRBJ2-5; no firm D call. Germline CDR1 reads SGHVS; CDR2 reads FQNEAQ. The CDR3 runs 12 residues. V was clipped by 1 base and J by 6 bases, with 6 bases between them. The DNA for the CDR3 is TGTGCCAGCAGCTTAGGTTCTCAGACCCAGTACTTC. Its translation is CASSLGSQTQYF.

The gene calls are TRBV28 and TRBJ1-4; no clear D. The CDR3 has 14 residues. Germline assignment: CDR1 MDHEN and CDR2 SYDVKM. Trimming stripped 7 bases from V and 10 bases from J, with 19 bases between. The CDR3 reads CASTVRPLGGKLFF. In DNA, the CDR3 is TGTGCCAGCACCGTTAGGCCCCTAGGAGGAAAACTGTTTTTT.

This clone showed up just a few times. V and J are TRBV28 and TRBJ1-4; possibly TRBD1 for D (5 bases). This CDR3 is 16 amino acids long. Per the germline V gene, CDR1 is MDHEN and CDR2 is SYDVKM. Trimming removed 5 bases from V and 7 bases from J, with 20 bases in between. DNA of the CDR3: TGTGCCAGCAGTACCCGGGGAGGGGTTTGGGGTGAAAAACTGTTTTTT. This codes for CASSTRGGVWGEKLFF.

The chain is built from TRBV11-3 and TRBJ2-1, with 8 positions matching TRBD2. With V trimmed by 6 bases and J by 10 bases, 11 bases remained unmatched. Looked up from germline, CDR1 is SGHNT and CDR2 is YENEEA. The CDR3 is 14 residues long. CDR3 nucleotides: TGTGCCAGCAGACTAACTAGCGGATCCAGGGAGCAGTTCTTC. It codes for CASRLTSGSREQFF.

This clone was counted ten times or more. The chain joins TRBV2 to TRBJ1-2, with 8 nucleotides matching TRBD1. The germline V gene encodes CDR1 SNHLY and CDR2 FYNNEI. The CDR3 is 19 amino acids. After removal of 1 base from V and 5 bases from J, the junction contained 18 bases not matched to a gene. The CDR3 protein is CASSEGPRTGTELRYGYTF. CDR3 bases: TGTGCCAGCAGTGAAGGACCGAGGACAGGGACGGAACTTCGTTATGGCTACACCTTC.

This clone was found once. The V call is TRBV19, the J call TRBJ2-3; TRBD2 aligns across 11 bases. The CDR3 contains 15 residues. The V gene's germline CDR1 is LNHDA and CDR2 SQIVND (reference sequence). The V gene end was trimmed by 3 bases and the J gene end by 6 bases; junction bases not matched to a gene: 5. The CDR3 bases are TGTGCCAGTAGTATGGGACTAGCGGTTTCGGATACGCAGTATTTT. It specifies CASSMGLAVSDTQYF. Together with reference TRBV19 and TRBJ2-3, the CDR3 gives the full variable domain: DGGITQSPKYLFRKEGQNVTLSCEQNLNHDAMYWYRQDPGQGLRLIYYSQIVNDFQKGDIAEGYSVSREKKESFPLTVTSAQKNPTAFYLCASSMGLAVSDTQYFGPGTRLTVL.

The chain is built from TRBV14 and TRBJ1-1, with D unclear. The V gene lost 0 bases and the J gene lost 1 base, with 6 bases spanning the gap. Germline lookup yields CDR1 SGHDN and CDR2 FVKESK. The CDR3 covers 14 residues. For the CDR3, the DNA is TGTGCCAGCAGCCAAGAAGGGAGGAACACTGAAGCTTTCTTT. Protein product: CASSQEGRNTEAFF.

V gene TRBV7-9 combines with J gene TRBJ2-2; 8 bases are shared with TRBD2. V dropped 5 bases and J dropped 6; count of bases not matched to a gene: 2. Germline V gives CDR1 SEHNR, CDR2 FQNEAQ (reference sequence). The CDR3 loop spans 13 amino acids. CDR3 coding DNA: TGTGCCAGCAGCCCCGGGGGGGCCGGGGAGCTGTTTTTT. Its protein is CASSPGGAGELFF. The variable domain in full, completed from reference TRBV7-9 and TRBJ2-2, reads DTGVSQNPRHKITKRGQNVTFRCDPISEHNRLYWYRQTLGQGPEFLTYFQNEAQLEKSRLLSDRFSAERPKGSFSTLEIQRTEQGDSAMYLCASSPGGAGELFFGEGSRLTVL.

This clone is a singleton in its sample. The rearrangement uses TRBV24-1 and TRBJ2-2, with 11 bases that match TRBD2. The CDR3 covers 15 residues. Trimming took 5 bases from V and 4 from J; bases not matched to a gene: 2. Germline V CDR1 and CDR2: KGHDR, SFDVKD. The CDR3: CATSALAGGTGELFF. The CDR3 DNA reads as TGTGCCACCAGTGCCCTAGCGGGGGGCACCGGGGAGCTGTTTTTT.

The chain carries TRBV28 and TRBJ1-2; D unclear. Per the germline V gene, CDR1 is MDHEN and CDR2 is SYDVKM. V dropped 5 bases and J dropped 10 bases, with 8 bases sitting between them. This CDR3 comprises 10 residues. The CDR3 loop is CASSTRDYTF. Written as DNA, the CDR3 is TGTGCCAGCAGTACCCGGGACTACACCTTC.

This clone was counted at least ten times. The V gene is TRBV6-5, the J gene TRBJ1-1; tentatively, D is TRBD1 (6 bases). Germline lookup yields CDR1 MNHEY and CDR2 SVGAGI. The CDR3 consists of 15 residues. V dropped 8 bases and J dropped 0 bases, with 16 bases sitting between them. CDR3 loop: CASHTGRRMNTEAFF. In DNA, the CDR3 is TGTGCCAGCCATACAGGGCGTCGGATGAACACTGAAGCTTTCTTT.

This chain joins TRBV5-4 and TRBJ1-6; D is perhaps TRBD1 (6 bases). The ends were cut back, 0 bases at V and 2 bases at J, with 6 bases in the middle. The V gene's germline CDR1 is SGHNT and CDR2 YYREEE (reference sequence). This CDR3 contains 15 residues. The CDR3 DNA reads TGTGCCAGCAGCTTGGGACAGGCCTATAATTCACCCCTCCACTTT. It is translated as CASSLGQAYNSPLHF.

The CDR3 region is CASGNRDRGEEKLFF. CDR3 in DNA: TGTGCTAGTGGTAATCGGGACAGGGGTGAGGAAAAACTGTTTTTT. The chain employs TRBV12-5 and TRBJ1-4, with 10 bases that match TRBD1. V was clipped by 5 bases and J by 8 bases; unmatched bases: 8. This CDR3 has 15 residues. CDR1 LGHNT and CDR2 FRNRAP come from the germline V gene.

The rearrangement joins TRBV10-2 to TRBJ1-6; D is undetermined. The germline CDR1 and CDR2 sequences are WSHSY and SAAADI. CDR3 size: 13 residues. Trimming pared 2 bases from V and 8 bases from J, leaving 7 bases between. The CDR3 loop reads CASSEGEDSPLHF. The CDR3 DNA reads TGCGCCAGCAGTGAGGGGGAGGATTCACCCCTCCACTTT.

The genes are TRBV30 and TRBJ1-1, with 8 bases identical to TRBD1. Germline assignment: CDR1 GTSNPN and CDR2 SVGIG (reference sequence). This CDR3 region has 18 residues. With V trimmed by 4 bases and J by 0 bases, 16 bases remained unmatched. CDR3 sequence (DNA): TGTGCCTGGAAGGCAGGGGGCAAGGGAAGGCGCATGAACACTGAAGCTTTCTTT. It is translated as CAWKAGGKGRRMNTEAFF.

The chain couples TRBV18 to TRBJ2-7; 10 bases are shared with TRBD1. With 8 bases clipped from V and 7 bases from J, the junction kept 11 bases outside the gene matches. Per the germline V gene, CDR1 is KGHSH and CDR2 is LQKENI. The CDR3 spans 14 residues. In DNA, the CDR3 is TGTGCCAGCACGCCAGGGACAGGGGAGGGAGAGCAGTACTTC. This gives the protein CASTPGTGEGEQYF. Combining the CDR3 with reference TRBV18 and TRBJ2-7 gives the whole variable domain NAGVMQNPRHLVRRRGQEARLRCSPMKGHSHVYWYRQLPEEGLKFMVYLQKENIIDESGMPKERFSAEFPKEGPSILRIQQVVRGDSAAYFCASTPGTGEGEQYFGPGTRLTVT.

The CDR3 sequence is CASSDSNYGYTF. CDR3 nucleotide sequence: TGTGCCAGCAGCGACAGTAACTATGGCTACACCTTC. The chain links TRBV28 to TRBJ1-2; D perhaps matches TRBD1 (5 bases). The ends were cut back, 6 bases at V and 1 base at J, with 6 bases in the middle. The CDR3 has 12 amino acids. From germline, CDR1 is MDHEN and CDR2 SYDVKM.

The gene calls are TRBV19 and TRBJ2-5, with D perhaps matching TRBD1 (6 bases). The CDR3 sequence is 17 residues long. Germline CDR1 and CDR2: LNHDA and SQIVND (reference sequence). Trimming stripped 5 bases from V and 5 bases from J, with 24 bases between. CDR3 amino acids: CASSPTAPAGVGETQYF. In DNA form, the CDR3 reads TGTGCCAGTAGTCCCACAGCCCCCGCAGGGGTGGGGGAGACCCAGTACTTC.

This clone has a handful of counts. This chain connects TRBV2 to TRBJ1-2; D remains unclear. CDR1 SNHLY and CDR2 FYNNEI come from the germline V gene. CDR3 length equals 13 residues. Trimming removed 3 bases from V and 7 bases from J, with 12 bases in between. CDR3 loop: CASSEVGRGGYTF. The CDR3 DNA is TGTGCCAGCAGTGAGGTGGGTCGCGGTGGCTACACCTTC. The whole variable domain, filled in from reference TRBV2 and TRBJ1-2, reads EPEVTQTPSHQVTQMGQEVILRCVPISNHLYFYWYRQILGQKVEFLVSFYNNEISEKSEIFDDQFSVERPDGSNFTLKIRSTKLEDSAMYFCASSEVGRGGYTFGSGTRLTVV.

This clone has a single count. V gene TRBV3-1 (or the pseudogene TRBV3-2) combines with J gene TRBJ1-1, with unresolved D. The CDR3 has 13 amino acids. Trimming took 4 bases from V and 3 from J, leaving 9 bases between them. CDR1 is LGHDT, CDR2 YNNKEL, per germline (reference sequence). The CDR3 DNA follows: TGTGCCAGCAGCCGAAGCGGGTACACTGAAGCTTTCTTT. Translation: CASSRSGYTEAFF.

This chain uses TRBV7-2 with TRBJ1-1; D uncertain. Germline lookup yields CDR1 SGHTA and CDR2 FQGNSA. The length of the CDR3 is 14 residues. Trimming took 4 bases from V and 1 from J, leaving 10 bases between them. CDR3 region: CASSSPLPNTEAFF. CDR3 nucleotide sequence: TGTGCCAGCAGCTCCCCCCTCCCGAACACTGAAGCTTTCTTT. The entire variable domain, with the rest obtained from reference TRBV7-2 and TRBJ1-1, is as follows: GAGVSQSPSNKVTEKGKDVELRCDPISGHTALYWYRQSLGQGLEFLIYFQGNSAPDKSGLPSDRFSAERTGGSVSTLTIQRTQQEDSAVYLCASSSPLPNTEAFFGQGTRLTVV.

This chain uses TRBV4-1 with TRBJ1-2, with TRBD1 matching 7 bases. With V trimmed by 4 bases and J by 0 bases, 5 bases remained unmatched. This CDR3 contains 15 residues. The V gene's germline CDR1 is MGHRA and CDR2 YSYEKL. The CDR3 here is CASSRTGTANYGYTF. As DNA, the CDR3 is TGCGCCAGCAGCCGAACCGGGACAGCTAACTATGGCTACACCTTC.

The gene calls are TRBV18 and TRBJ1-2; tentatively, D is TRBD1 (6 bases). Trimming stripped 3 bases from V and 5 bases from J, with 10 bases between. CDR1 is KGHSH and CDR2 is LQKENI in the germline V gene. The CDR3 is 13 residues long. In nucleotides, the CDR3 is TGTGCCAGCTCACCCGGACAGTCTTATGGCTACACCTTC. Amino acid sequence: CASSPGQSYGYTF.

A single count supports this clone. The chain links TRBV19 to TRBJ1-4; D perhaps matches TRBD1 (6 bases). CDR1 is LNHDA and CDR2 is SQIVND in the germline V gene (reference sequence). This CDR3 contains 15 residues. The V end lost 11 bases, the J end lost 6 bases, and 22 bases lay between the germline ends. The CDR3 is CAVERRGALDEKLFF. The DNA of the CDR3 is TGTGCCGTAGAGAGACGGGGGGCGTTGGATGAAAAACTGTTTTTT.